The subject of this entry is one T cell receptor (beta chain). The antigen remains unidentified. One end of the junction does not line up with germline, which may come from a read error. This sample was included in a study of blood T cells in healthy people across ages. Study details: Roughly one uniquely barcoded beta molecule per two T cells was captured. The study's findings and limits: The recorded TCR beta diversity per million T cells decreased in a roughly linear manner with age.

With a J-beta primer mix and a sample-barcoded 5' primer, a second PCR ran roughly 7 to 11 cycles. MiXCR was run by TCRdb on the 5' RACE reads, yielding one entry per CDR3 protein. This table has some 1,800,000 distinct CDR3 sequences, approximately 39% appearing once. In germline, CDR1 is MGHDK, CDR2 SYGVNS. The CDR3 consists of 16 residues. For every donor, a draw yielded around 10 milliliters of peripheral blood. There were at least 5.5 micrograms of total RNA extracted from every sample. This chain connects TRBV25-1 to TRBJ2-1; D is perhaps TRBD2 (6 bases). Sample: blood. This sequence was found in a human donor in good health. CDR3 bases: TGCGCCAGCAGTGAATTAGACGGGGGAAACGACAATGGGCAGTTCTTC. This encodes CASSELDGGNDNGQFF.